A selection of T cell receptor beta chains follows, all from one sample in a study of vaccination and CD4 T cells after COVID-19. What these receptors recognize is not known. TCRdb processed the PCR reads anew with MiXCR; each CDR3 protein has one entry. This table has about 20,000 distinct CDR3 sequences, around 43% appearing once. Input material: CD4+ T cells from blood, cultured in vitro. The source is a human donor who had recovered from COVID-19. The CDR3 runs from the conserved cysteine through the conserved F or W. Fields, in order: V gene, clone size, D gene, J gene, CDR3 DNA, CDR3 protein. D genes are given only for firm matches. The size of a clone is reported for some rows only, either as once, few or many, or as a class for expanded clones.

>TRBV24-1|.|.|TRBJ2-4
TGTGCCACCAGTGACCGCCAAAAAAACATTCAGTACTTC
CATSDRQKNIQYF
>TRBV7-2|few|.|TRBJ1-6
TGTGCCAGCAGCTGGGGACGGATGAGCTCCTATAATTCACCCCTCCACTTT
CASSWGRMSSYNSPLHF
>TRBV28|.|TRBD1|TRBJ2-7
TGTGCCAGCAGTTCCCCGGGACAGAACCGTTACGAGCAGTACTTC
CASSSPGQNRYEQYF
>TRBV19|.|.|TRBJ2-1
TGTGCCAGTAGTCTAGGGCGCACAAGTGAGCAGTTCTTC
CASSLGRTSEQFF
>TRBV2|.|.|TRBJ2-5
TGTGCCAGCAGTGCAGCGGCCACGGAGACCCAGTACTTC
CASSAAATETQYF
>TRBV20-1|.|.|TRBJ1-1
TGCAGTGCTAGAGTTGGCAACCTGAACACTGAAGCTTTCTTT
CSARVGNLNTEAFF
>TRBV7-7|once|TRBD2|TRBJ2-5
TGTGCCAGCAGCTTGGGGACTAGCGGGGGGACCCAGTACTTC
CASSLGTSGGTQYF
>TRBV28|few|TRBD2|TRBJ2-3
TGTGCCAGCAGTCCGGCCTTAGCGGGGGGGGCAGATACGCAGTATTTT
CASSPALAGGADTQYF
>TRBV18|.|.|TRBJ1-5
TGTGCCAGCTCACCACCAGAGAGCCGGGACCCCAATCAGCCCCAGCATTTT
CASSPPESRDPNQPQHF
>TRBV6-2/TRBV6-3|few|TRBD1|TRBJ2-7
TGTGCCAGCAGCGACCGACAGGGGAAGAACGAGCAGTACTTC
CASSDRQGKNEQYF
>TRBV11-3|.|TRBD1|TRBJ1-1
TGTGCCAGCAGCAGACAGGGGGCGAGAAACACTGAAGCTTTCTTT
CASSRQGARNTEAFF
>TRBV27|few|.|TRBJ2-1
TGTGCCAGCAGGGACTCGCGGCGTGGGAACAATGAGCAGTTCTTC
CASRDSRRGNNEQFF
>TRBV5-1|few|TRBD2|TRBJ2-7
TGCGCCAGCAGCGCAAGCGGGAACTCCTACGAGCAGTACTTC
CASSASGNSYEQYF
>TRBV2|medium-sized|TRBD1|TRBJ1-2
TGTGCCACAGACAGGGATGGCGGCTACACCTTC
CATDRDGGYTF
>TRBV19|few|.|TRBJ2-2
TGTGCCAGTAGTCAGGGCACCGGGGAGCTGTTTTTT
CASSQGTGELFF
>TRBV7-2|.|.|TRBJ2-3
TGTGCCAGCAGCTCTTCCAAGCTGTTCACAGATACGCAGTATTTT
CASSSSKLFTDTQYF
>TRBV5-1|.|TRBD1|TRBJ1-2
TGCGCCAGCAGCATAGGGACAGGCGAACGGTATGGCTACACCTTC
CASSIGTGERYGYTF
>TRBV11-2|.|.|TRBJ1-1
TGTGCCAGCAGCTTAAACATGTACACTGAAGCTTTCTTT
CASSLNMYTEAFF
>TRBV28|few|TRBD2|TRBJ2-5
TGTGCCAGCAGGAGGACTAGCGGAGAGACCCAGTACTTC
CASRRTSGETQYF
>TRBV4-3|.|.|TRBJ2-7
TGCGCCAGCAGCCAAGACCCAGCAGATATCTACGAGCAGTACTTC
CASSQDPADIYEQYF
>TRBV19|.|.|TRBJ2-2
TGTGCCAGTTCCTCTCCCACAGGGAACACCGGGGAGCTGTTTTTT
CASSSPTGNTGELFF
>TRBV6-5|.|TRBD1|TRBJ2-1
TGTGCCAGCAGTTACATTGGGACAGGATACAATGAGCAGTTCTTC
CASSYIGTGYNEQFF
>TRBV20-1|.|.|TRBJ2-7
TGCAGTGCTAGGACCCTAAAGGACCTCTCCTACGAGCAGTACTTC
CSARTLKDLSYEQYF
>TRBV29-1|.|.|TRBJ1-2
TGCAGCGTTGTACCCCGACTGGAGGATCTCTATGGCTACACCTTC
CSVVPRLEDLYGYTF
>TRBV20-1|few|TRBD1|TRBJ2-4
TGCAGTGCTAGAGGGGAGGGACAGGGGGTAGCCAAAAACATTCAGTACTTC
CSARGEGQGVAKNIQYF
>TRBV6-1|.|TRBD2|TRBJ2-2
TGTGCCAGCAGCCCTGGGAGCGGGGGCAACACCGGGGAGCTGTTTTTT
CASSPGSGGNTGELFF
>TRBV4-3|.|TRBD2|TRBJ2-3
TGCGCCAGCAGCCTGAGGGTAGGACTAGAGGGAGATACGCAGTATTTT
CASSLRVGLEGDTQYF
>TRBV2|few|TRBD1|TRBJ1-5
TGTGCCAGCACCATTCAGTCGACAGGGCCAAATCAGCCCCAGCATTTT
CASTIQSTGPNQPQHF
>TRBV2|.|.|TRBJ1-5
TGTGCCAGTGGGGGGGGCGTGGCCTCCAATCAGCCCCAGCATTTT
CASGGGVASNQPQHF
>TRBV30|.|TRBD2|TRBJ2-2
TGTGCCTGGGGACTAGCGGGAGGGTTCACCGGGGAGCTGTTTTTT
CAWGLAGGFTGELFF
>TRBV27|few|.|TRBJ2-3
TGTGCCAGCAGTCCTCTGGATAGCGGATACCGTACGCAGTATTTT
CASSPLDSGYRTQYF
>TRBV12-5|.|.|TRBJ2-3
TGTGCTTCGGTCAGCGGCACCACAGATACGCAGTATTTT
CASVSGTTDTQYF
>TRBV6-1|.|TRBD2|TRBJ2-2
TGTGCCAGCAGTGTTACCGGGACTAGCGGTCACGGGGAGCTGTTTTTT
CASSVTGTSGHGELFF
>TRBV7-8|.|TRBD1|TRBJ2-4
TGTGCCAGCAGCTCCAGGGACAGGGCGGATTCCAAAAACATTCAGTACTTC
CASSSRDRADSKNIQYF
>TRBV6-1|.|TRBD2|TRBJ2-5
TGTGCCAGCAGGACTAGCGGGACGCGAGAGACCCAGTACTTC
CASRTSGTRETQYF
>TRBV28|.|.|TRBJ1-1
TGTGCCATCTGGGGTAAGGGTAGGACTGAAGCTTTCTTT
CAIWGKGRTEAFF
>TRBV20-1|.|.|TRBJ1-2
TGCAGCGCCTGGAGCCAACTTGCCTATGGCTACACCTTC
CSAWSQLAYGYTF
>TRBV2|.|TRBD1|TRBJ1-6
TGTGCCAGCAGTTTCTTACCGGGACAGGGGAATTCACCCCTCCACTTT
CASSFLPGQGNSPLHF
>TRBV27|few|TRBD1|TRBJ1-5
TGTGCCAGCAGTCCCCGGGACAGGGCCCCTTTCTTTAGCAATCAGCCCCAGCATTTT
CASSPRDRAPFFSNQPQHF
>TRBV27|.|.|TRBJ1-5
TGTGCCAGCAGCTCCACTTCGGGGTCGAGCAATCAGCCCCAGCATTTT
CASSSTSGSSNQPQHF
>TRBV11-1|few|TRBD2|TRBJ2-1
TGTGCCAGCAGCTCGGGACTAGCGGACTACAATGAGCAGTTCTTC
CASSSGLADYNEQFF
>TRBV4-2|.|.|TRBJ1-5
TGTGCCAGCAGCCAAGGTTTCAGGGGCCATAGCAATCAGCCCCAGCATTTT
CASSQGFRGHSNQPQHF
>TRBV6-5|.|TRBD2|TRBJ2-6
TGTGCCAGCAGTTACTCGGCGGGGGTATATTCTGGGGCCAACGTCCTGACTTTC
CASSYSAGVYSGANVLTF
>TRBV7-9|.|.|TRBJ2-3
TGTGCCAGCAGCTTAACAGGTAGCACAGATACGCAGTATTTT
CASSLTGSTDTQYF
>TRBV9|.|.|TRBJ1-2
TGTGCCAGCAGCGTAGAGCGGGACACCTATGGCTACACCTTC
CASSVERDTYGYTF
>TRBV20-1|.|.|TRBJ2-7
TGCAGTGCTAGACCTGAGGTGAGGGTGCAGTACTTC
CSARPEVRVQYF
>TRBV7-2|.|TRBD1|TRBJ1-6
TGTGCCAGCAGCCAGGGACAGGGCGCGTCACCCCTCCACTTT
CASSQGQGASPLHF
>TRBV28|.|.|TRBJ2-5
TGTGCCAGCAGTTTATCTCGGGGATTCTTAGAGACCCAGTACTTC
CASSLSRGFLETQYF
>TRBV6-5|few|.|TRBJ2-3
TGTGCCAGCAGTTACTCATTGAGCACAGATACGCAGTATTTT
CASSYSLSTDTQYF
>TRBV6-5|few|.|TRBJ2-5
TGTGCCAGCAGTTACGCGGGAATTCGGGAGACCCAGTACTTC
CASSYAGIRETQYF
>TRBV7-9|.|TRBD1|TRBJ1-1
TGTGCCAGCAGCTTAGAGGGACAGAAGAACACTGAAGCTTTCTTT
CASSLEGQKNTEAFF
>TRBV5-1|few|.|TRBJ1-2
TGCGCCAGCAGCTTGTTGGGTGAGGGGCTCTATGGCTACACCTTC
CASSLLGEGLYGYTF
>TRBV12-3/TRBV12-4|once|.|TRBJ1-6
TGTGCCAGCGATAAGTCGGGGGCCACCGACTTCACGACGGCTCCCTATAATTCACCCCTCCACTTT
CASDKSGATDFTTAPYNSPLHF
>TRBV2|.|TRBD1|TRBJ2-1
TGTGCCAGCAGTTCCGGGACAGAATCCTACAATGAGCAGTTCTTC
CASSSGTESYNEQFF
>TRBV28|few|.|TRBJ2-7
TGTGCCAGCAGTCCGCTCGGCCGGCGTGAATCCTACGAGCAGTACTTC
CASSPLGRRESYEQYF
>TRBV7-3|.|.|TRBJ2-2
TGTGCCAGCAGCTCGACAGGGAACACCGGGGAGCTGTTTTTT
CASSSTGNTGELFF
>TRBV10-2|.|.|TRBJ1-2
TGCGCCAGCAGAGACTGGGACTATGGCTACACCTTC
CASRDWDYGYTF
>TRBV9|.|TRBD1|TRBJ2-5
TGTGCCAGCAGCTACCGACAGGGTGTGGGGCAAGAGACCCAGTACTTC
CASSYRQGVGQETQYF
>TRBV18|.|TRBD1|TRBJ2-5
TGTGCCAGCTCACCGAGCAGGGGGCGAGAGACCCAGTACTTC
CASSPSRGRETQYF
>TRBV19|few|.|TRBJ1-6
TGTGCCAGTAGTCGGGGGTTTGGAAATTCACCCCTCCACTTT
CASSRGFGNSPLHF